What follows is one TCR beta chain and its context. This sample is part of a study of blood T cell repertoires in COVID-19. The CDR3 has 17 amino acids. Germline V gene lookup returns CDR1 MNHNS and CDR2 SASEGT. Trimming removed 1 base at V and 1 base at J, with 16 bases between. TCRdb's copy holds only in-frame clones and misses some; the assay was immunoSEQ multiplex PCR. This table holds about 160,000 clones, just over 90% found once. The V and J genes are TRBV6-1 and TRBJ1-2; no firm D call. Sequenced sample: peripheral blood. This receptor was obtained from a woman aged 55-70 years with COVID-19, enrolled during active disease. The DNA for the CDR3 is TGTGCCAGCAGTGAAGAGGCCAGTGAGGGAGGTAACTATGGCTACACCTTC. Translating gives CASSEEASEGGNYGYTF.